This entry is about one T cell receptor (beta chain). Its antigen remains unknown. These data come from a study of identical twins. Broader study findings: Where beta out-of-frame sequences were concerned, excess twin sharing was weaker.

TCRdb passed the 5' RACE reads through MiXCR, listing each CDR3 protein once. This table has about 340,000 distinct CDR3 sequences, around an eighth appearing once. The germline gives CDR1 WSHSY, CDR2 SAAADI. The CDR3 sequence is 17 residues long. V shed 4 bases and J shed 9 bases, with 22 bases lying between them. The same specimen was also included in a second study, on yellow fever vaccine responses in identical twins.

Sequenced input: CD8+ T cells sorted from blood. The gene calls are TRBV10-2 and TRBJ1-6; D may be TRBD1 (5 bases). The sequence was collected from a woman younger than 30 in good health. The CDR3 sequence is CASSGRQGWLVVSPLHF. The CDR3 coding sequence is TGCGCCAGCAGTGGTCGGCAGGGATGGTTAGTGGTTTCACCCCTCCACTTT.